This T cell receptor beta chain comes out of a study of blood T cell repertoires in COVID-19. Across the study: Italy, Spain and the United States were the sources of the convalescent and acute COVID-19 samples. The cDNA or gDNA used as material had been derived from T cells, B-cell-depleted T cells, or PBMCs.

Germline CDR1 reads KGHDR; CDR2 reads SFDVKD. The ends were cut back, 3 bases at V and 3 bases at J, with 7 bases in the middle. The CDR3 runs to 13 residues. Per the original data handling: Scientists estimated how many nucleated cells there were by amplifying reference gene primers. Clones were sequenced by immunoSEQ multiplex PCR, and TCRdb holds only the in-frame ones, with some missing. That table supplies the V and J calls and clone size; D and trimming were determined from the DNA. The sample lists roughly 30,000 clones; 65% to 90% were seen once. The sample comprised peripheral blood. The clonotype was recovered from a man aged 55 to 70 with active COVID-19. This chain joins TRBV24-1 and TRBJ2-5, with unresolved D. CDR3 sequence reads: CATSDKFKETQYF. For the CDR3, the DNA is TGTGCCACCAGTGATAAATTTAAAGAGACCCAGTACTTC.